Relative to its sample, the clone carrying this T cell receptor (beta chain) is medium-sized. Because this beta chain is a stray read in a library intended to capture alpha chains, its abundance should not be given much weight. V lost 1 base, J lost 0 bases, and 5 bases stayed unmatched. Germline V gives CDR1 SEHNR, CDR2 FQNEAQ (reference sequence). The CDR3 has 16 residues. The source of the sample is a study of spatial heterogeneity in lung cancer. As for the study in general: The study consistently detected more beta-chain than alpha-chain sequences. The mean occurrence of each unique TCR and UMI combination in raw reads exceeded nine.

Every individual TCR cDNA molecule carried its own unique molecular identifier, which allowed correction of PCR and sequencing errors. Each CDR3 protein gets one entry after TCRdb re-called the 5' RACE reads with MiXCR. The sample includes around 6,600 distinct CDR3 sequences, 5% to 7% of them seen just once. As for time point: sample taken at primary tumor resection. Unsorted whole RNA of tumor, nontumor lung or frozen PBMC was sequenced. The donors, fewer than 90 patients with untreated early-stage non-small cell lung cancer, provided the samples. The chain has TRBV7-9 and TRBJ2-5, with 7 nucleotides matching TRBD2. The source is a female donor with early-stage non-small cell lung cancer. The sample here was normal lung tissue next to the tumor, taken at surgery. The CDR3 DNA is TGTGCCAGCAGCTTAGGGGACTACGTCAACCAAGAGACCCAGTACTTC. This translates into CASSLGDYVNQETQYF.